The 2 T cell receptor beta chains below come from one sample, sequenced in a study of spatial heterogeneity in lung cancer. TCRdb passed the 5' RACE reads through MiXCR, listing each CDR3 protein once. The profile covers 75,000 to 85,000 distinct CDR3 sequences, with 15% to 25% appearing a single time and roughly 6% taken by the ten largest. The time point: sample taken at primary tumor resection. Frozen PBMC, nontumor lung or tumor provided whole RNA, which was sequenced unsorted. The source material was PBMCs, sampled at surgery. The source is a male donor with early-stage non-small cell lung cancer.

This chain links TRBV28 with TRBJ2-3; tentative D call: TRBD2 (5 bases). V was pared by 3 bases and J by 0 bases, with 10 bases between. Germline values: CDR1 MDHEN, CDR2 SYDVKM. The CDR3 length is 15 residues. CDR3 residues: CASSFEGSSTDTQYF. The CDR3 region has the DNA TGTGCCAGCAGTTTCGAGGGCTCTAGCACAGATACGCAGTATTTT.

This clonotype was recorded a few times. The V and J genes are TRBV3-1 and TRBJ2-2; TRBD2 might be the D (7 bases). The CDR3 consists of 16 residues. CDR1 is LGHDT, CDR2 YNNKEL, per germline (reference sequence). V was shortened by 4 bases and J by 3 bases, with 15 bases between the two germline ends. The chain's CDR3 is CASSPRGGGDTGELFF. The CDR3 bases are TGTGCCAGCAGCCCCCGAGGAGGGGGGGACACCGGGGAGCTGTTTTTT.